Included here is one T cell receptor (beta chain) sequence, with context. Its antigen is not known. Trimming removed 3 bases at V and 4 bases at J, with 7 bases between. Germline V gene lookup returns CDR1 MNHEY and CDR2 SMNVEV (reference sequence). CDR3 length: 13 amino acids. These data come from a study of cytomegalovirus exposure and HLA in healthy donors. Background on the study: Of all 400 or so donors who were genotyped, about 84% belonged to the Caucasian-associated ancestry cluster. Study observations and caveats: TRBV6-2, TRBV6-3 and other indistinguishable V segments were excluded. The authors later found most CMV-associated TCR beta chains appeared HLA-restricted.

The PCR was carried out with 60 Vbeta primers and 13 Jbeta primers. Some clones are missing from TCRdb's copy, which holds only in-frame ones; the method was immunoSEQ multiplex PCR. In the table there are over 150,000 clones, roughly 80% of which are singletons. The sequence derives from a male donor in good health and CMV-seronegative. The sample was PBMCs. The chain combines TRBV27 with TRBJ2-1; D remains unclear. CDR3 protein: CASSFLSYNEQFF. DNA of the CDR3: TGTGCCAGCAGTTTCCTGTCTTACAATGAGCAGTTCTTC.